This T cell receptor beta chain appears in the sequencing data of a study of control samples from healthy donors and cancer patients (dated by TCRdb to the early 2020s). The library came from the immunoSEQ multiplex PCR assay. TCRdb took over this immuneACCESS table, retaining in-frame rearrangements with V and J assigned. Such tables are incomplete; in checked studies, under half of the missing clones stem from an unresolved V gene, and the remainder is unexplained. The sample contains around 140,000 clones, 80% to 95% of them found a single time. The top ten hold 2% to 3% of the sample. V loses 2 bases at its end and J loses 6 bases; junction bases beyond the gene matches: 6. CDR1 and CDR2 are read off the germline V gene (reference sequence) as MNHNY and SVGAGI. From its cysteine to its phenylalanine, the CDR3 spans 14 amino acids. Only the CDR3 part of the read is kept: 42 bases, read in frame from the first base.

Regarding this clone: The antigen this receptor binds is unknown. No per-base quality is available; no much larger clone lies one base away.

The chain joins TRBV6-6 to TRBJ2-5; the junction holds 7 bases that match TRBD2. The source material was blood. This TCR came from a man aged 40-55 years in good health. The bases read TGTGCCAGCAGTTACGTGGCGACTAGCAAGACCCAGTACTTC. Translation gives CASSYVATSKTQYF.